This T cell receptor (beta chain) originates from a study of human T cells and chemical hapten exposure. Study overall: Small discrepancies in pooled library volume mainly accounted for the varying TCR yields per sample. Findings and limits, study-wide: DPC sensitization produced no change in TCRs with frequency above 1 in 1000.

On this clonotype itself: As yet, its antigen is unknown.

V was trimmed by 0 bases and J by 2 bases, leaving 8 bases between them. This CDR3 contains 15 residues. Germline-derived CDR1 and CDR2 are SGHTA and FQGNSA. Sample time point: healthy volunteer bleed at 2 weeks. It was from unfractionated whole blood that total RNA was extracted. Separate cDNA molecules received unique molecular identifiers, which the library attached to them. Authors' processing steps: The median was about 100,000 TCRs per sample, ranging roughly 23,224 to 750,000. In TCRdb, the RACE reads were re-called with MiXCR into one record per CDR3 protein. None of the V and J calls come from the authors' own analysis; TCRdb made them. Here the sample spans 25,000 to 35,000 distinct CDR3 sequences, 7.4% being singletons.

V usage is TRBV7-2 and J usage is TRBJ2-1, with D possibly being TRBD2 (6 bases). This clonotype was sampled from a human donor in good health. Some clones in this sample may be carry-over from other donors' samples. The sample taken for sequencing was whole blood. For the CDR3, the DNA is TGTGCCAGCAGCTTAGCCGCGGGGCCCTACAATGAGCAGTTCTTC. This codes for CASSLAAGPYNEQFF.